Shown below are 7 T cell receptor beta chains from a single sample sequenced in a study of T cell changes during pregnancy in multiple sclerosis. TCRdb's table, derived via immunoSEQ multiplex PCR, lists solely in-frame clones and lacks some. The sample records some 94,000 clones, 80% to 95% being singletons. The material was peripheral blood, obtained in the first trimester of pregnancy. The receptor set was obtained from a female donor with multiple sclerosis, enrolled in a pregnancy study.

This rearrangement joins TRBV30 to TRBJ2-7; 7 bases align to TRBD2. Trimming cost V 6 bases and J 1 base; bases outside gene matches: 15. Germline loops: CDR1 GTSNPN, CDR2 SVGIG (reference sequence). The CDR3 has 16 residues. The CDR3 sequence is CACTNLISGLSYEQYF. DNA of the CDR3: TGTGCCTGTACCAATCTTATTAGCGGGCTTTCCTACGAGCAGTACTTC.

The V and J genes are TRBV7-9 and TRBJ1-1, with D perhaps TRBD1 (6 bases). Deletions cut 5 bases from V and 8 bases from J, with 15 bases between. CDR1 SEHNR and CDR2 FQNEAQ come from the germline V gene (reference sequence). The CDR3 consists of 13 residues. The CDR3 region is CASSPWTDQEAFF. The DNA of the CDR3 is TGTGCCAGCAGCCCCTGGACAGACCAGGAAGCTTTCTTT. The whole variable domain, remainder taken from reference TRBV7-9 and TRBJ1-1, is DTGVSQNPRHKITKRGQNVTFRCDPISEHNRLYWYRQTLGQGPEFLTYFQNEAQLEKSRLLSDRFSAERPKGSFSTLEIQRTEQGDSAMYLCASSPWTDQEAFFGQGTRLTVV.

The genes are TRBV29-1 and TRBJ1-4, with TRBD1 matching 9 bases. The CDR3 totals 14 residues. Germline assignment: CDR1 SQVTM and CDR2 ANQGSEA. The V segment lost 6 bases and the J segment 8 bases; nucleotides outside the gene matches: 10. The CDR3 protein is CSVLRQGGKEKLFF. CDR3 DNA: TGCAGCGTCCTCAGACAGGGGGGAAAAGAAAAACTGTTTTTT.

The J gene is TRBJ2-7, the V gene TRBV6-1; 8 bases fit TRBD2. The V segment lost 2 bases and the J segment 4 bases; nucleotides outside the gene matches: 4. Per germline, CDR1 MNHNS and CDR2 SASEGT. The CDR3 is 14 amino acids. This chain's CDR3 is CASSERTSNYEQYF. The CDR3 nucleotides read TGTGCCAGCAGTGAACGGACTAGCAATTACGAGCAGTACTTC.

The chain couples TRBV10-2 to TRBJ1-5; possible D gene TRBD1, 6 bases. This CDR3 comprises 14 residues. The germline V gene encodes CDR1 WSHSY and CDR2 SAAADI. Trimming took off 7 bases at V and 3 bases at J, with 13 bases between the two ends. The CDR3 region has the DNA TGCGCCAGCAACGAGGGGGGGAACAATCAGCCCCAGCATTTT. Its protein is CASNEGGNNQPQHF.

Remarks on this clone: One junction end disagrees with the germline gene, perhaps due to a read error. The chain joins TRBV5-8 to TRBJ2-7, with 7 bases lining up with TRBD2. CDR3 length equals 13 residues. Germline V gene lookup returns CDR1 SGHTS and CDR2 YDEGEE. As DNA, the CDR3 is TGTGCCAGCAGTGGCGGGGGACCCTCTTCGCAGTGGTTC. Translation gives CASSGGGPSSQWF. Full variable domain (rest looked up from reference TRBV5-8 and TRBJ2-7): EAGVTQSPTHLIKTRGQQATLRCSPISGHTSVYWYQQALGLGLQFLLWYDEGEERNRGNFPPRFSGRQFPNYSSELNVNALELEDSALYLCASSGGGPSSQWFGPGTRLTVT.

This clone occurred once. This chain links TRBV4-2 with TRBJ2-7, with TRBD2 matching over 8 bases. Germline CDR1 LGHNA, CDR2 YNFKEQ. This CDR3 has 16 amino acids. The trim removed 3 bases at V and 3 bases at J, leaving 10 bases unmatched. DNA of the CDR3: TGTGCCAGCAGCCAGGACTACTCTAGCGGGCACTACGAGCAGTACTTC. It translates to CASSQDYSSGHYEQYF.